Presented here are 6 T cell receptor beta chains from one specimen sequenced in a study of long-term antiretroviral therapy in people with HIV. Investigators performed immunoSEQ version v3.0 at survey level. Clones were read by immunoSEQ multiplex PCR, and TCRdb kept only the in-frame ones, dropping some. In the table there are some 45,000 clones, 86% of which are singletons. The sequencing here drew on unsorted PBMCs, taken 0.1 years before starting antiretroviral therapy. The source is a woman between 45 and 60 years old with HIV.

This clone was picked up one time. J is TRBJ1-4 and V is TRBV7-9; weak D call: TRBD1 (5 bases). Trimming removed 5 bases at V and 5 bases at J, with 15 bases between. In germline, CDR1 is SEHNR, CDR2 FQNEAQ (reference sequence). The CDR3 covers 15 residues. CDR3 residues: CASSVRQLKNEKLFF. The CDR3 region has the DNA TGTGCCAGCAGCGTGAGACAGCTTAAGAATGAAAAACTGTTTTTT.

The chain employs TRBV5-4 and TRBJ2-3; 11 bases line up with TRBD2. Germline CDR1 is SGHNT and CDR2 is YYREEE (reference sequence). The J segment lost 3 bases and the V segment lost 4 bases, leaving 4 bases of the junction unmatched. This CDR3 is built from 15 residues. The CDR3 sequence is CASSLTSGMTDTQYF. DNA for the CDR3: TGTGCCAGCAGCCTGACTAGCGGGATGACAGATACGCAGTATTTT.

This clone was detected only once. The gene calls are TRBV29-1 and TRBJ2-7, with TRBD1 matching over 8 bases. Trimming removed 6 bases from V and 4 bases from J; junction bases left unmatched: 5. Germline V CDR1 and CDR2: SQVTM, ANQGSEA. CDR3 size: 12 residues. The CDR3 sequence is CSVSGGKYEQYF. In nucleotides, the CDR3 is TGCAGCGTGTCAGGGGGCAAATACGAGCAGTACTTC.

The chain joins TRBV9 to TRBJ1-4; possibly TRBD1 for D (5 bases). Trimming removed 3 bases from V and 4 bases from J, with 16 bases in between. In germline, CDR1 is SGDLS, CDR2 YYNGEE. The CDR3 loop spans 16 amino acids. This chain's CDR3 is CASSAGTPTVNEKLFF. The CDR3 DNA is TGTGCCAGCAGCGCCGGGACCCCGACCGTTAATGAAAAACTGTTTTTT.

The chain joins TRBV27 to TRBJ2-7; TRBD1 aligns across 9 bases. Germline trimming cut 0 bases from V and 4 bases from J; bases unmatched to any gene: 4. CDR1 is MNHEY, CDR2 SMNVEV, per germline (reference sequence). CDR3 length equals 15 residues. The CDR3 DNA reads TGTGCCAGCAGTTTATCGGGGACAGGGCGATACGAGCAGTACTTC. Translated, it gives CASSLSGTGRYEQYF.

J is TRBJ2-2 and V is TRBV5-1; 7 nucleotides match TRBD2. V shed 4 bases, J shed 4 bases, and the junction held 10 bases outside the gene matches. Germline loops: CDR1 SGHRS, CDR2 YFSETQ. CDR3 size: 16 residues. The CDR3 reads CASSLTLSGATGELFF. The CDR3 DNA reads as TGCGCCAGCAGCCTCACCCTCAGCGGGGCCACCGGGGAGCTGTTTTTT. The variable domain in full, with the rest retrieved from reference TRBV5-1 and TRBJ2-2, is KAGVTQTPRYLIKTRGQQVTLSCSPISGHRSVSWYQQTPGQGLQFLFEYFSETQRNKGNFPGRFSGRQFSNSRSEMNVSTLELGDSALYLCASSLTLSGATGELFFGEGSRLTVL.